Ten or more counts support the clone carrying this T cell receptor (beta chain). Its target is not known. Germline-derived CDR1 and CDR2 are SGHVS and FQNEAQ. Trimming cost V 0 bases and J 2 bases, with 17 bases left between them. This CDR3 has 17 amino acids. Diagnosing involved the use of clinical symptoms, serum thyroxine and TRAb, thyroid ultrasound and orbital computed tomography. PBMCs came from about 10 ml fresh peripheral blood. The sample originates from a study of T cells in Graves' hyperthyroidism and ophthalmopathy. Amplified regions were TCR beta CDR3 sequences from RNA transcripts. With the HTBI primer set, the TCR CDR3 went through a first round of RT-PCR. TCRdb passed the multiplex PCR reads through MiXCR, listing each CDR3 protein once. The table lists 300,000 to 450,000 distinct CDR3 sequences, roughly 13% of them singletons, with around 20% in the top ten. Whole-study findings and limits: Most thyroid-expanded clonotypes above 0.001 were also found in blood.

The source of this sequence is a young man with Graves' hyperthyroidism that later progressed to Graves' ophthalmopathy. The material sequenced was blood. The chain is built from TRBV7-8 and TRBJ2-7, with D possibly being TRBD2 (5 bases). CDR3 loop: CASSLAQEEVRTYEQYF. The DNA of the CDR3 is TGTGCCAGCAGCTTAGCGCAGGAGGAAGTGAGGACCTACGAGCAGTACTTC.